This T cell receptor beta chain was captured in a study of T cell changes during pregnancy in multiple sclerosis. Germline V gives CDR1 MNHEY, CDR2 SVGAGI. The CDR3 loop spans 15 amino acids. The ends were cut back, 1 base at V and 1 base at J, with 8 bases in the middle. Measured with immunoSEQ multiplex PCR; TCRdb has only the in-frame clones, and not every one. The sample records around 36,000 clones, more than 85% being singletons. The TCR sequence derives from a female donor with multiple sclerosis, enrolled in a pregnancy study. The sample in question was CD8+ T cells from peripheral blood mononuclear cells, obtained before pregnancy. The chain employs TRBV6-5 and TRBJ1-3; D might be TRBD1 (5 bases). CDR3 sequence reads: CASSYLGGSGNTIYF. The CDR3 DNA is TGTGCCAGCAGTTACTTGGGGGGGTCTGGAAACACCATATATTTT.